Shown below are 23 T cell receptor beta chains from a single sample sequenced in a study of CD8 T cells in Susac syndrome. An amount of RNA that ranged from 0.5 to 1 ug was reverse transcribed with random hexamers. TCRdb recomputed calls from the immunoSEQ multiplex PCR reads with MiXCR, one row per CDR3 protein. The sample contains approximately 180,000 distinct CDR3 sequences, almost 96% of which appear only once. Sequencing input: CD4+ T cells from PBMCs. These receptors were collected from a human donor with multiple sclerosis.

This rearrangement joins TRBV20-1 to TRBJ2-3; weak D call: TRBD2 (6 bases). V was pared by 2 bases and J by 2 bases, with 8 bases between. The CDR3 covers 13 residues. From germline, CDR1 is DFQATT and CDR2 SNEGSKA (reference sequence). DNA for the CDR3: TGCAGTGCTAGATGGGGGGACACAGATACGCAGTATTTT. Translating it yields CSARWGDTDTQYF.

The chain carries TRBV7-3 and TRBJ2-1, with TRBD2 matching 13 bases. V lost 1 base to trimming and J lost 5 bases; unmatched junction nucleotides: 5. This CDR3 contains 17 residues. Germline V gene data show CDR1 as SGHTA and CDR2 as FQGTGA. The CDR3 region is CASSLRGTSGENNEQFF. The CDR3 coding sequence is TGTGCCAGCAGCTTAAGGGGGACTAGCGGGGAAAACAATGAGCAGTTCTTC.

The chain links TRBV12-3 or TRBV12-4 to TRBJ1-1, with unresolved D. The CDR3 is made up of 14 amino acids. V lost 2 bases and J 1 base, leaving 8 bases between the germline ends. The CDR3 loop reads CASSLQATNTEAFF. In DNA, the CDR3 is TGTGCCAGCAGTTTACAGGCGACGAACACTGAAGCTTTCTTT.

V gene TRBV20-1 combines with J gene TRBJ2-5, with D uncertain. The CDR3 extends over 11 amino acids. Germline lookup yields CDR1 DFQATT and CDR2 SNEGSKA (reference sequence). With 6 bases removed from V and 5 bases from J, the gap between germline ends came to 10 bases. The CDR3, as DNA: TGCAGTGCCCTCAAATGGGAGACCCAGTACTTC. Amino acids: CSALKWETQYF.

A single count supports this clonotype. The chain couples TRBV30 to TRBJ1-5; D not certain. Germline CDR1 and CDR2: GTSNPN and SVGIG (reference sequence). The CDR3 is 13 amino acids. Trimming stripped 2 bases from V and 3 bases from J, with 8 bases between. CDR3 amino acids: CAWSSSFNQPQHF. The CDR3 region has the DNA TGTGCCTGGAGTAGCAGCTTCAATCAGCCCCAGCATTTT. Full variable domain (outside the CDR3, taken from reference TRBV30 and TRBJ1-5): SQTIHQWPATLVQPVGSPLSLECTVEGTSNPNLYWYRQAAGRGLQLLFYSVGIGQISSEVPQNLSASRPQDRQFILSSKKLLLSDSGFYLCAWSSSFNQPQHFGDGTRLSIL.

J is TRBJ1-2 and V is TRBV20-1; 7 bases fit TRBD1. The germline gives CDR1 DFQATT, CDR2 SNEGSKA (reference sequence). The V segment lost 6 bases and the J segment 1 base; nucleotides outside the gene matches: 5. This CDR3 has 13 residues. CDR3: CSAWDRNNYGYTF. The CDR3 DNA reads TGCAGTGCCTGGGACAGAAATAACTATGGCTACACCTTC.

V usage is TRBV6-6 and J usage is TRBJ2-7; D gene uncertain. This CDR3 comprises 12 residues. Trimming pared 6 bases from V and 2 bases from J, leaving 8 bases between. The V gene's germline CDR1 is MNHNY and CDR2 SVGAGI (reference sequence). CDR3 amino acids: CASSTRTYEQYF. In DNA form, the CDR3 reads TGTGCCAGCAGCACCCGTACCTACGAGCAGTACTTC.

This chain joins TRBV20-1 and TRBJ1-1, with TRBD1 matching 7 bases. Germline assignment: CDR1 DFQATT and CDR2 SNEGSKA (reference sequence). This CDR3 spans 13 amino acids. CDR3 coding DNA: TGCAGGCCGGGACAGCCGAGGGCCACTGAAGCTTTCTTT. Translated: CRPGQPRATEAFF.

The chain uses TRBV20-1 and TRBJ2-7; D remains ambiguous. The germline V gene has CDR1 DFQATT and CDR2 SNEGSKA (reference sequence). V was cut by 0 bases and J by 2 bases, with 14 bases left in between. CDR3 size: 15 residues. The CDR3 reads CSARDRNSLTYEQYF. The CDR3 DNA is TGCAGTGCTAGAGATCGTAACAGCCTTACCTACGAGCAGTACTTC.

In DNA form, the CDR3 reads TGCAGTGCGGGGATGGAGGGGGCCGAGACCCAGTACTTC. Amino acid sequence: CSAGMEGAETQYF. The chain is built from TRBV20-1 and TRBJ2-5; tentative D call: TRBD1 (7 bases). The CDR3 totals 13 residues. CDR1 and CDR2 (germline): DFQATT, SNEGSKA (reference sequence). V lost 6 bases and J 5 bases, leaving 16 bases between the germline ends.

The genes are TRBV15 and TRBJ1-2; D not certain. CDR1 is LNHNV and CDR2 is YYDKDF in the germline V gene (reference sequence). The CDR3 totals 12 residues. V was clipped by 0 bases and J by 3 bases, with 2 bases between them. The chain's CDR3 is CATSRDHYGYTF. In DNA, the CDR3 is TGTGCCACCAGCAGAGATCACTATGGCTACACCTTC.

The chain uses TRBV10-2 and TRBJ2-7; D not certain. The CDR3 length is 12 residues. Germline-derived CDR1 and CDR2 are WSHSY and SAAADI. V lost 4 bases and J lost 5, with 9 bases in between. CDR3 amino acids: CASSVSRDEQYF. CDR3 DNA sequence: TGCGCCAGCAGTGTAAGCCGCGACGAGCAGTACTTC.

The chain has TRBV11-3 and TRBJ2-2; 9 bases line up with TRBD1. Per germline, CDR1 SGHNT and CDR2 YENEEA. The CDR3 totals 17 residues. The trim removed 0 bases at V and 7 bases at J, leaving 9 bases unmatched. CDR3 DNA: TGTGCCAGCAGCTTAGATCCTATACAGGGGGCCGGCGGGGAGCTGTTTTTT. Its translation: CASSLDPIQGAGGELFF.

The rearrangement uses TRBV7-2 and TRBJ1-6; no firm D call. Germline V gives CDR1 SGHTA, CDR2 FQGNSA. The CDR3 extends over 19 amino acids. The V end lost 4 bases, the J end lost 0 bases, and 19 bases lay between the germline ends. The DNA of the CDR3 is TGTGCCAGCAGCTCAGAAGTGGTTTCGATCCCCTCCTATAATTCACCCCTCCACTTT. Translated: CASSSEVVSIPSYNSPLHF.

The chain uses TRBV5-4 and TRBJ2-7, with 12 positions matching TRBD2. CDR1 is SGHNT and CDR2 is YYREEE in the germline V gene (reference sequence). V was pared by 3 bases and J by 4 bases, with 2 bases of the junction left unmatched. The CDR3 extends over 14 amino acids. The CDR3 is CASSSSGGAYEQYF. CDR3 coding DNA: TGTGCCAGCAGCTCTAGCGGGGGGGCGTACGAGCAGTACTTC.

The chain carries TRBV20-1 and TRBJ2-7, with a weak D call TRBD2 (5 bases). The CDR3 has 11 residues. Trimming pared 4 bases from V and 7 bases from J, leaving 11 bases between. CDR1 and CDR2 (germline): DFQATT, SNEGSKA (reference sequence). In nucleotides, the CDR3 is TGCAGTGCTAAGGAGGTGGGGGAGCAGTACTTC. It specifies CSAKEVGEQYF.

V and J are TRBV5-1 and TRBJ2-3, with D hard to call. This CDR3 region has 17 residues. V was shortened by 4 bases and J by 0 bases, with 18 bases between the two germline ends. CDR1 and CDR2 from the germline V gene are SGHRS and YFSETQ. The CDR3 sequence is CASSPSRNQYSTDTQYF. The CDR3 nucleotides read TGCGCCAGCAGCCCCAGCCGTAACCAGTACAGCACAGATACGCAGTATTTT. The full variable domain, in which reference TRBV5-1 and TRBJ2-3 provide the parts outside the CDR3, is KAGVTQTPRYLIKTRGQQVTLSCSPISGHRSVSWYQQTPGQGLQFLFEYFSETQRNKGNFPGRFSGRQFSNSRSEMNVSTLELGDSALYLCASSPSRNQYSTDTQYFGPGTRLTVL.

V is TRBV20-1 and J is TRBJ2-2; 7 bases map to TRBD2. Germline CDR1 is DFQATT and CDR2 is SNEGSKA (reference sequence). CDR3 length: 13 residues. V was clipped by 5 bases and J by 6 bases; unmatched bases: 6. CDR3 protein: CSAARTSAGELFF. The CDR3 nucleotides read TGCAGTGCTGCCAGAACTAGCGCCGGGGAGCTGTTTTTT.

The chain links TRBV24-1 to TRBJ1-2; D not resolved. The V gene's germline CDR1 is KGHDR and CDR2 SFDVKD. V lost 4 bases and J 3 bases, leaving 2 bases between the germline ends. The CDR3 totals 11 residues. CDR3 sequence (DNA): TGTGCCACCAGTGACTACTATGGCTACACCTTC. This codes for CATSDYYGYTF.

The genes are TRBV2 and TRBJ1-3; D possibly corresponds to TRBD1 (5 bases). This CDR3 has 13 amino acids. Trimming took off 8 bases at V and 4 bases at J, with 12 bases between the two ends. Germline loops: CDR1 SNHLY, CDR2 FYNNEI. In DNA, the CDR3 is TGTGCCAGCTTAAGAGACAGCGGAAACACCATATATTTT. As protein: CASLRDSGNTIYF.

The CDR3 is CASSYRQGHYGYTF. CDR3 sequence (DNA): TGTGCCAGCAGCTACCGACAGGGCCACTATGGCTACACCTTC. The chain carries TRBV13 and TRBJ1-2; 7 nucleotides align to TRBD1. The J segment lost 3 bases and the V segment lost 4 bases, leaving 5 bases of the junction unmatched. This CDR3 is 14 amino acids long. The V gene's germline CDR1 is PRHDT and CDR2 FYEKMQ (reference sequence).

The rearrangement joins TRBV7-6 to TRBJ2-5; D is unresolved. The CDR3 is 14 residues long. Germline CDR1 is SGHVS and CDR2 is FNYEAQ. The germline V and J ends were trimmed by 1 base and 5 bases, with 11 bases remaining between them. In DNA, the CDR3 is TGTGCCAGCAGCTTAGTTGTGTTGGGGGAGACCCAGTACTTC. Translation gives CASSLVVLGETQYF. Full variable domain (missing parts from reference TRBV7-6 and TRBJ2-5): GAGVSQSPRYKVTKRGQDVALRCDPISGHVSLYWYRQALGQGPEFLTYFNYEAQQDKSGLPNDRFSAERPEGSISTLTIQRTEQRDSAMYRCASSLVVLGETQYFGPGTRLLVL.

V is TRBV7-9 and J is TRBJ1-6, with TRBD1 matching over 9 bases. In germline, CDR1 is SEHNR, CDR2 FQNEAQ (reference sequence). The CDR3 sequence is 15 residues long. V gave up 5 bases and J gave up 10 bases; unmatched junction bases: 9. CDR3 nucleotides: TGTGCCAGCAGCCAAGGGGACAGGGCAGGATCACCCCTCCACTTT. It codes for CASSQGDRAGSPLHF.